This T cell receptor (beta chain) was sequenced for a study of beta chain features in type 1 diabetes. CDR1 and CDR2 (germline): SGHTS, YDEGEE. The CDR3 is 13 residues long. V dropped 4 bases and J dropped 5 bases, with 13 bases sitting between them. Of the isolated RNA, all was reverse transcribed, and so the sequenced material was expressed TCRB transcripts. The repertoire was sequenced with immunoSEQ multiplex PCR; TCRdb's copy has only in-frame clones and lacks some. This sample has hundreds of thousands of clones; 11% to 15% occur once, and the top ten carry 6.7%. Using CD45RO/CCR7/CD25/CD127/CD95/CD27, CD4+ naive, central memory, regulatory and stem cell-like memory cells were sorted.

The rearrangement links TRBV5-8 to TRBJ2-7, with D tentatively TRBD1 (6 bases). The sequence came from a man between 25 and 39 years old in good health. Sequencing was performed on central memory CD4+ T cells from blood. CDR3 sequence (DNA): TGTGCCAGCAGCAAGACAGGTTGGGACGAGCAGTACGTC. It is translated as CASSKTGWDEQYV.